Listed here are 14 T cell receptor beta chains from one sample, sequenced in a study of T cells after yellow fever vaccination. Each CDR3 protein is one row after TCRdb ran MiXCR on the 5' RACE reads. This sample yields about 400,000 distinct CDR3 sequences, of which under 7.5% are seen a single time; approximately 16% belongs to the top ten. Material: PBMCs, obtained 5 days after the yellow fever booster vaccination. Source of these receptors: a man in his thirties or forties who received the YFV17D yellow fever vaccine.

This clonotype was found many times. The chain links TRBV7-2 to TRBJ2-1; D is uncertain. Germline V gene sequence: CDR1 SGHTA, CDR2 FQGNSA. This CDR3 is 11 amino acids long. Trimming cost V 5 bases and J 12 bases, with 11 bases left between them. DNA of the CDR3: TGTGCCAGCAGCGCCACAGTTGGGCAGTTCTTC. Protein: CASSATVGQFF.

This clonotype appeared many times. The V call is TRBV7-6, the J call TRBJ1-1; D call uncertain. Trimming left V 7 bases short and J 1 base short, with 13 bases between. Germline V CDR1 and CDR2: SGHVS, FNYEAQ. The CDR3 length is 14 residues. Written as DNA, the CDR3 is TGTGCCAGCAAGAGAGGCACCGAGAACACTGAAGCTTTCTTT. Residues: CASKRGTENTEAFF.

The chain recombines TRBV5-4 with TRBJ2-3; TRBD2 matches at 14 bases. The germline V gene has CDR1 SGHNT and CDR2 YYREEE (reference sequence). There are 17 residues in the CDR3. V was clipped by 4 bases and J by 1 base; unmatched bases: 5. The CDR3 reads CASSLGTSGSRTDTQYF. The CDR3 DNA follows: TGTGCCAGCAGCCTCGGGACTAGCGGGAGTCGCACAGATACGCAGTATTTT.

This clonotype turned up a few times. The DNA for the CDR3 is TGTGCCACCAGTGAGGGCGGGACAGGGAGTCGGCAGCCCCAGCATTTT. Amino acids: CATSEGGTGSRQPQHF. This chain connects TRBV24-1 to TRBJ1-5; 9 bases are a match to TRBD1. Germline V gene lookup returns CDR1 KGHDR and CDR2 SFDVKD. V shed 4 bases, J shed 7 bases, and the junction held 10 bases outside the gene matches. The CDR3 has 16 amino acids.

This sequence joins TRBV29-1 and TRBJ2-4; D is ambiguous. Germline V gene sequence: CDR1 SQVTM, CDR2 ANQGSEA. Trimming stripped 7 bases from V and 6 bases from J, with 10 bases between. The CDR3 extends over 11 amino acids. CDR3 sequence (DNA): TGCAGCGGCGGCTCGGTAAACATTCAGTACTTC. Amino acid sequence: CSGGSVNIQYF.

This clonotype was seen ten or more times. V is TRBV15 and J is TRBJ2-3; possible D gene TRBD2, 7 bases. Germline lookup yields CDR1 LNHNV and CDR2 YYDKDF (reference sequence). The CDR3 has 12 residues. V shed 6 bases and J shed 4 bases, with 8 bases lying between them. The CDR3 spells CATRGGADTQYF. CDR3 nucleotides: TGTGCCACCAGAGGGGGGGCAGATACGCAGTATTTT.

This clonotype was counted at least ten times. The CDR3 DNA reads TGCAGCGTTGAAGTTCAGGGGTGGTCCTACGAGCAGTACTTC. Amino acid sequence: CSVEVQGWSYEQYF. The chain joins TRBV29-1 to TRBJ2-7; maybe TRBD1 (6 bases). From germline, CDR1 is SQVTM and CDR2 ANQGSEA. CDR3 length: 14 amino acids. The germline V and J ends were trimmed by 1 base and 1 base, with 11 bases remaining between them.

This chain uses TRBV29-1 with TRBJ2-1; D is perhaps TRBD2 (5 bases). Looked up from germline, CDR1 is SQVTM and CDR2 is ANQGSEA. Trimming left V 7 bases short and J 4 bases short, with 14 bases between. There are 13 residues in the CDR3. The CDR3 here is CSAQRTTYNEQFF. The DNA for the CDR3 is TGCAGCGCCCAGCGGACCACATACAATGAGCAGTTCTTC.

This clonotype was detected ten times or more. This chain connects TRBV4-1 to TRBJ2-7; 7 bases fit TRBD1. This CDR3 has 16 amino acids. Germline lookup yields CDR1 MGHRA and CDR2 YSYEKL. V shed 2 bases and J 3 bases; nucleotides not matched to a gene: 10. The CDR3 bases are TGCGCCAGCAGCCAATACCATGGGACAGAGGTCTACGAGCAGTACTTC. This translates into CASSQYHGTEVYEQYF.

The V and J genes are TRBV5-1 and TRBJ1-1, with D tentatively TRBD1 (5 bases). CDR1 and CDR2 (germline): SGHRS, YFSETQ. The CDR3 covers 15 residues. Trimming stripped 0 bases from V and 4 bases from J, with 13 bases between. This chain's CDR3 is CASSLVGGVGTEAFF. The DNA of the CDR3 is TGCGCCAGCAGCTTGGTCGGAGGGGTTGGCACTGAAGCTTTCTTT. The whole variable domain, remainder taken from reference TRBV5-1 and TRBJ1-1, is KAGVTQTPRYLIKTRGQQVTLSCSPISGHRSVSWYQQTPGQGLQFLFEYFSETQRNKGNFPGRFSGRQFSNSRSEMNVSTLELGDSALYLCASSLVGGVGTEAFFGQGTRLTVV.

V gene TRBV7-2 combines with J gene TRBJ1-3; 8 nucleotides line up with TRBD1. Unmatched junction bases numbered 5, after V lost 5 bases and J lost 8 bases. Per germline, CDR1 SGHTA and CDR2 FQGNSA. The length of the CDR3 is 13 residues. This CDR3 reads CASSTGQGDTIYF. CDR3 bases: TGTGCCAGCAGCACCGGACAGGGAGACACCATATATTTT.

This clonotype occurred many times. The DNA of the CDR3 is TGCAGCGTTGATGGGCCTGAGCAGTTCTTC. Its translation is CSVDGPEQFF. The rearrangement uses TRBV29-1 and TRBJ2-1; D is uncertain. There are 10 residues in the CDR3. V gave up 3 bases and J gave up 9 bases, with 6 bases separating them. Per the germline V gene, CDR1 is SQVTM and CDR2 is ANQGSEA.

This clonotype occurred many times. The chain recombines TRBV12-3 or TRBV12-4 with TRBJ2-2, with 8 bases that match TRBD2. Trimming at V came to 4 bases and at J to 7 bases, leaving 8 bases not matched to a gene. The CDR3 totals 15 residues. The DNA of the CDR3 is TGTGCCAGCAGTTCCGAGGAGCGGGAGATCGGGGAGCTGTTTTTT. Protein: CASSSEEREIGELFF.

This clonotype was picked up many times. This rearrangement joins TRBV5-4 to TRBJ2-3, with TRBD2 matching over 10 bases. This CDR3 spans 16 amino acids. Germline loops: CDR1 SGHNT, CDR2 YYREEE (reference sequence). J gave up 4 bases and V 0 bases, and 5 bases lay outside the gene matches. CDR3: CASSLDPSGRSDTQYF. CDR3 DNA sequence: TGTGCCAGCAGCTTGGATCCTAGCGGGAGATCAGATACGCAGTATTTT.